The clone carrying this TCR beta chain counts as medium-sized. Amplification of TCR beta used genomic DNA extracted from peripheral blood. Rearranged V-D-J TRB sequences were amplified with a mixed TRB-A/B primer pool. MiXCR was run by TCRdb on the multiplex PCR reads, yielding one entry per CDR3 protein. The sample carries over 4,500 distinct CDR3 sequences, roughly 26% recorded once. This sample is drawn from a study of T cell repertoires in aging, cancer and after chemotherapy. Study details: Clear clonal overlap appeared across healthy donor samples taken over several months to years.

V gave up 7 bases and J gave up 4 bases, with 14 bases separating them. The CDR3 spans 14 residues. The germline gives CDR1 MNHEY, CDR2 SMNVEV (reference sequence). Sequenced material: blood. The chain uses TRBV27 and TRBJ2-1; possible D gene TRBD2, 6 bases. The origin of this receptor is a human donor in good health. CDR3 sequence reads: CASTPRGGYNEQFF. CDR3 DNA: TGTGCCAGCACGCCGCGTGGGGGGTACAATGAGCAGTTCTTC.